This T cell receptor beta chain was captured by sequencing in a study of blood T cell repertoires in COVID-19. On the study more broadly: The United States, Italy and Spain were the sources of the acute and convalescent COVID-19 samples.

In the original analysis: Estimates of nucleated cell counts were drawn from the amplification of reference gene primers. Here immunoSEQ multiplex PCR was the method, and the copy in TCRdb shows in-frame clones only, minus some. The DNA gave D and trimming, while V, J and clone size come from that table. Found here are approximately 190,000 clones, 75% to 90% of them singletons; the top ten hold 6% to 8.5%. The clonotype was recovered from a man aged 55 to 70 with acute or convalescent COVID-19. Sequencing used peripheral blood.

The CDR3: CASSLLAGGGSNEQFF. CDR3 in DNA: TGCGCCAGCAGCTTATTAGCGGGAGGGGGGTCGAATGAGCAGTTCTTC. The V call is TRBV5-1, the J call TRBJ2-1, with 11 nucleotides matching TRBD2. The CDR3 is 16 amino acids. Germline lookup yields CDR1 SGHRS and CDR2 YFSETQ. V was clipped by 2 bases and J by 7 bases; unmatched bases: 8.